The 25 T cell receptor beta chains in this list originate from one sample, sequenced in a study of T cells in Graves' hyperthyroidism and ophthalmopathy. Regions amplified from RNA transcripts were the TCR beta CDR3 regions. A set of HTBI primers served as the primers for a first-round RT-PCR of the TCR CDR3. TCRdb redid the calling of the multiplex PCR reads with MiXCR, one entry per CDR3 protein. The sample holds hundreds of thousands of distinct CDR3 sequences; 14% are singletons and the top ten take roughly 10%. The specimen sequenced was blood. Source of these receptors: a young woman with Graves' hyperthyroidism.

The V call is TRBV5-1, the J call TRBJ2-1, with TRBD2 matching over 7 bases. V gave up 2 bases and J gave up 5 bases; unmatched junction bases: 7. In germline, CDR1 is SGHRS, CDR2 YFSETQ. The CDR3 contains 15 residues. CDR3 sequence reads: CASSFPGLKDNEQFF. CDR3 DNA: TGCGCCAGCAGCTTTCCGGGACTAAAAGACAATGAGCAGTTCTTC. Combining the CDR3 with reference TRBV5-1 and TRBJ2-1 gives the whole variable domain KAGVTQTPRYLIKTRGQQVTLSCSPISGHRSVSWYQQTPGQGLQFLFEYFSETQRNKGNFPGRFSGRQFSNSRSEMNVSTLELGDSALYLCASSFPGLKDNEQFFGPGTRLTVL.

This clonotype was picked up many times. This chain links TRBV7-2 with TRBJ1-2; the match to TRBD1 covers 7 bases. Germline CDR1 is SGHTA and CDR2 is FQGNSA. Losses at the gene ends were 5 bases for V and 1 base for J; bases not matched to a gene: 7. The CDR3 is 15 residues long. CDR3 in amino acids: CASSRLTGDNYGYTF. The CDR3 nucleotides read TGTGCCAGCAGCCGCCTAACAGGGGATAACTATGGCTACACCTTC.

At least ten counts were recorded for this clonotype. The gene calls are TRBV28 and TRBJ2-7; D perhaps matches TRBD2 (5 bases). The length of the CDR3 is 14 residues. V was shortened by 4 bases and J by 3 bases, with 13 bases between the two germline ends. Germline V lookup: CDR1 MDHEN, CDR2 SYDVKM. The CDR3 nucleotides read TGTGCCAGCAGTTGGGTGGGAGAAGTCTACGAGCAGTACTTC. It specifies CASSWVGEVYEQYF.

Many counts were recorded for this clonotype. This rearrangement joins TRBV3-1 to TRBJ1-5; the D gene is possibly TRBD1 (6 bases). Germline values: CDR1 LGHDT, CDR2 YNNKEL (reference sequence). The CDR3 has 16 amino acids. Trimming pared 4 bases from V and 2 bases from J, leaving 15 bases between. This CDR3 reads CASSRGGGWGNQPQHF. The DNA of the CDR3 is TGTGCCAGCAGCCGAGGGGGAGGTTGGGGCAATCAGCCCCAGCATTTT. Drawing the rest from reference TRBV3-1 and TRBJ1-5, the complete variable domain is DTAVSQTPKYLVTQMGNDKSIKCEQNLGHDTMYWYKQDSKKFLKIMFSYNNKELIINETVPNRFSPKSPDKAHLNLHINSLELGDSAVYFCASSRGGGWGNQPQHFGDGTRLSIL.

The rearrangement uses TRBV30 and TRBJ2-3; the match to TRBD1 covers 10 bases. The CDR3 sequence is 16 residues long. V shed 1 base, J shed 10 bases, and the junction held 14 bases outside the gene matches. Germline V CDR1 and CDR2: GTSNPN, SVGIG (reference sequence). The CDR3: CAWSGQGALAWGAQYF. The DNA of the CDR3 is TGTGCCTGGAGTGGACAGGGGGCCCTAGCATGGGGCGCGCAGTATTTT.

This clonotype was seen ten or more times. This chain joins TRBV6-2 or TRBV6-3 and TRBJ1-5; a possible D gene is TRBD1 (6 bases). There are 17 residues in the CDR3. Germline V lookup: CDR1 MNHEY, CDR2 SVGEGT. V was shortened by 6 bases and J by 3 bases, with 21 bases between the two germline ends. Here the CDR3 reads CASSPGQLLEVNQPQHF. CDR3 bases: TGTGCCAGCAGCCCAGGACAGTTATTAGAGGTCAATCAGCCCCAGCATTTT.

This clonotype was seen ten or more times. V gene TRBV11-2 combines with J gene TRBJ2-2; the D gene is possibly TRBD1 (5 bases). With 4 bases removed from V and 1 base from J, the gap between germline ends came to 7 bases. The CDR3 is made up of 14 amino acids. Germline V gives CDR1 SGHAT, CDR2 FQNNGV. The CDR3 protein is CASSSQGNTGELFF. The CDR3 DNA follows: TGTGCCAGCAGCTCCCAGGGGAACACCGGGGAGCTGTTTTTT.

The rearrangement uses TRBV4-2 and TRBJ2-5, with 9 bases identical to TRBD1. The CDR3 is 17 residues long. Germline CDR1 LGHNA, CDR2 YNFKEQ. V was clipped by 4 bases and J by 0 bases; unmatched bases: 9. The CDR3 here is CASSRNPRDRDQETQYF. DNA for the CDR3: TGTGCCAGCAGCCGAAACCCCCGGGACAGGGACCAAGAGACCCAGTACTTC.

This clonotype was seen many times. The gene calls are TRBV9 and TRBJ2-7; TRBD2 agrees at 7 bases. CDR1 and CDR2 from the germline V gene are SGDLS and YYNGEE. J was trimmed by 0 bases and V by 0 bases; bases with no gene match: 3. The CDR3 contains 15 residues. In DNA, the CDR3 is TGTGCCAGCAGCGTAGGCGGGAGCCTCTCCTACGAGCAGTACTTC. Translated: CASSVGGSLSYEQYF.

The V call is TRBV9, the J call TRBJ2-7, with D uncertain. Between the trimmed V and J ends, which lost 0 bases and 2 bases, there was a span of 12 bases. This CDR3 is 15 amino acids long. Per the germline V gene, CDR1 is SGDLS and CDR2 is YYNGEE. In DNA form, the CDR3 reads TGTGCCAGCAGCGTAGGAGGCAGTCTCGCCTACGAGCAGTACTTC. Encoded protein: CASSVGGSLAYEQYF.

The CDR3 is CASSDYRIQETQYF. The DNA for the CDR3 is TGTGCCAGCAGCGATTACAGGATTCAAGAGACCCAGTACTTC. This chain joins TRBV9 and TRBJ2-5; perhaps TRBD1 as D (5 bases). The CDR3 is made up of 14 amino acids. The V end was cut by 3 bases, the J end by 2 bases, with 11 bases between. Germline V lookup: CDR1 SGDLS, CDR2 YYNGEE.

J is TRBJ2-3 and V is TRBV7-2, with D possibly being TRBD2 (5 bases). CDR1 SGHTA and CDR2 FQGNSA come from the germline V gene. The CDR3 is 18 residues long. V was clipped by 0 bases and J by 2 bases, with 18 bases between them. The CDR3 coding sequence is TGTGCCAGCAGCTTAGCGAGGGTTAGGGAGTCCCTCACAGATACGCAGTATTTT. Amino acid sequence: CASSLARVRESLTDTQYF.

Details on this clonotype: A read error may be the cause here, since a much bigger clone is one base away. The chain is built from TRBV18 and TRBJ1-3; a possible D gene is TRBD1 (5 bases). The CDR3 extends over 14 amino acids. CDR1 and CDR2 from the germline V gene are KGHSH and LQKENI. CDR3 protein: CASPPSTEGNTIYF. The DNA for the CDR3 is TGTGCCAGCCCACCGTCGACAGAAGGAAACACCATATATTTT. Together with reference TRBV18 and TRBJ1-3, the CDR3 gives the full variable domain: NAGVMQNPRHLVRRRGQEARLRCSPMKGHSHVYWYRQLPEEGLKFMVYLQKENIIDESGMPKERFSAEFPKEGPSILRIQQVVRGDSAAYFCASPPSTEGNTIYFGEGSWLTVV.

This clonotype was recorded at least ten times. V gene TRBV20-1 combines with J gene TRBJ1-1; possibly TRBD1 for D (5 bases). Germline assignment: CDR1 DFQATT and CDR2 SNEGSKA (reference sequence). Trimming took off 5 bases at V and 5 bases at J, with 12 bases between the two ends. This CDR3 region has 12 residues. CDR3 sequence reads: CSAGGTATEAFF. As DNA, the CDR3 is TGCAGTGCTGGAGGGACGGCGACTGAAGCTTTCTTT.

This clonotype has a handful of counts. This chain uses TRBV6-2 or TRBV6-3 with TRBJ2-7; the D is unclear. V lost 6 bases to trimming and J lost 3 bases, with 9 bases between them. CDR3 length equals 12 residues. The germline gives CDR1 MNHEY, CDR2 SVGEGT. CDR3 region: CASSNPIYEQYF. In DNA form, the CDR3 reads TGTGCCAGCAGCAACCCCATCTACGAGCAGTACTTC.

This clonotype occurred many times. The chain has TRBV11-3 and TRBJ2-5; D uncertain. Germline V lookup: CDR1 SGHNT, CDR2 YENEEA. The length of the CDR3 is 11 residues. V lost 5 bases and J lost 5, with 6 bases in between. The CDR3 DNA sequence: TGTGCCAGCAGCCACTCGGAGACCCAGTACTTC. Its translation: CASSHSETQYF.

In this sample, this clonotype turned up many times. The V gene is TRBV6-1, the J gene TRBJ1-5; no firm D call. Per germline, CDR1 MNHNS and CDR2 SASEGT. The CDR3 length is 13 residues. V shed 8 bases and J shed 1 base, with 9 bases lying between them. CDR3 sequence (DNA): TGTGCCAGCGCCCGGTCGAGCAATCAGCCCCAGCATTTT. It specifies CASARSSNQPQHF.

J is TRBJ2-1 and V is TRBV11-2; D might be TRBD2 (6 bases). The CDR3 loop spans 13 amino acids. Trimming left V 6 bases short and J 5 bases short, with 11 bases between. Germline CDR1 and CDR2: SGHAT and FQNNGV. CDR3 nucleotide sequence: TGTGCCAGCAGGTCGGGAGTTAACAATGAGCAGTTCTTC. Protein: CASRSGVNNEQFF.

This clonotype was counted between two and nine times. The V call is TRBV15, the J call TRBJ1-3; no clear D. Germline assignment: CDR1 LNHNV and CDR2 YYDKDF (reference sequence). With 2 bases removed from V and 1 base from J, the gap between germline ends came to 15 bases. The CDR3 length is 17 residues. Here the CDR3 reads CATSRSRLDQSGNTIYF. DNA for the CDR3: TGTGCCACCAGCAGATCCCGACTCGACCAGTCTGGAAACACCATATATTTT.

The table lists this clonotype with many counts. V is TRBV3-1 and J is TRBJ1-1, with 8 bases aligning to TRBD1. Trimming cost V 3 bases and J 6 bases; bases outside gene matches: 3. The CDR3 is made up of 13 amino acids. In germline, CDR1 is LGHDT, CDR2 YNNKEL (reference sequence). In nucleotides, the CDR3 is TGTGCCAGCAGCCAGGACAGGGTCTCTGAAGCTTTCTTT. Encoded protein: CASSQDRVSEAFF.

Comment on this clonotype: No conserved phenylalanine or tryptophan is present at the end of the CDR3, so a read error is the likely explanation. The rearrangement links TRBV7-8 to TRBJ1-5; D is undetermined. This CDR3 contains 13 residues. V dropped 5 bases and J dropped 7 bases, with 12 bases sitting between them. Per the germline V gene, CDR1 is SGHVS and CDR2 is FQNEAQ. The CDR3 DNA reads TGTGCCAGCAGCCCACCGGGCGGGCAGCCCCAGCATTTG. As protein: CASSPPGGQPQHL.

V gene TRBV30 combines with J gene TRBJ2-1; D perhaps matches TRBD2 (5 bases). This CDR3 comprises 12 residues. Looked up from germline, CDR1 is GTSNPN and CDR2 is SVGIG (reference sequence). Between the trimmed V and J ends, which lost 1 base and 10 bases, there was a span of 11 bases. In DNA, the CDR3 is TGTGCCTGGAGTGCCCTAGCCAACGAGCAGTTCTTC. It is translated as CAWSALANEQFF.

The chain uses TRBV19 and TRBJ2-5, with 7 bases aligning to TRBD1. The J segment lost 4 bases and the V segment lost 5 bases, leaving 7 bases of the junction unmatched. The germline CDR1 and CDR2 sequences are LNHDA and SQIVND (reference sequence). This CDR3 spans 14 amino acids. The CDR3 DNA follows: TGTGCCAGTAGTCCACAGGGGCGCTTAGAGACCCAGTACTTC. Its protein product is CASSPQGRLETQYF.

The table lists this clonotype with many counts. V and J are TRBV12-5 and TRBJ1-1; D might be TRBD1 (5 bases). In germline, CDR1 is LGHNT, CDR2 FRNRAP. The CDR3 covers 18 residues. V gave up 6 bases and J gave up 1 base, with 24 bases separating them. As DNA, the CDR3 is TGTGCTAGTGGCAATATCCCCGGGGCCACACTATCGAACACTGAAGCTTTCTTT. Translating gives CASGNIPGATLSNTEAFF.

This clonotype showed up many times. The rearrangement joins TRBV2 to TRBJ2-7; 9 bases map to TRBD1. The V and J ends lost 2 bases and 5 bases, in that order; junction bases with no gene match: 7. The germline CDR1 and CDR2 sequences are SNHLY and FYNNEI. The CDR3 contains 15 residues. DNA of the CDR3: TGTGCCAGCAGTGAAACGTTACAGGGGGCGAACGAGCAGTACTTC. Protein product: CASSETLQGANEQYF.